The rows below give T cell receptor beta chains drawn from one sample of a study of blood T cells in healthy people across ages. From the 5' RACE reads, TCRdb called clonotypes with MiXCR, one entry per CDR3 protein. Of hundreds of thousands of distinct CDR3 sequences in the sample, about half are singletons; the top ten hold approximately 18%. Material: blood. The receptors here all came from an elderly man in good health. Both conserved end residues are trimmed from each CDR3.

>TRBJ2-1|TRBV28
ASSLYRTGVGEQF
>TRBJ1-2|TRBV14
ASSQEKLGPASNYGYT
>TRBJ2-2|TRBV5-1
ASSPGDRNTGELF
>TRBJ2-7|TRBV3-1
ASSPGVSGAYEQY
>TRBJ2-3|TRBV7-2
ASSSPRLAGGSTDTQY
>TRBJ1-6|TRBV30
AWSPSLGSPLH
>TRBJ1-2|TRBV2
ASSELREIYGYT
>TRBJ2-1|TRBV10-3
AISNSYNEQF
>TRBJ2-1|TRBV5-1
ASSLKRKGLPSGNEQF
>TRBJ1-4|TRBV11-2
ASSLAGHPPTEKLF
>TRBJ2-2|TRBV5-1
ASNLLGELTGELF
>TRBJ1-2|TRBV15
ATSSPGTGGVANGYT
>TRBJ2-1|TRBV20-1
SAYPGTGYRNEQF
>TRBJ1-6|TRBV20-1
SARDMSSSYNSPLH
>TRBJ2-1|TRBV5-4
ASSSRAGRNEQF
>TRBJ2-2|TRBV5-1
ASMAGANTGELF
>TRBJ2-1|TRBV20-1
SANPPLAGGFSYNEQF
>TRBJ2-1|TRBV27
ASSGTGAGNNEQF
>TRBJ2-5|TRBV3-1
ASSPPSGRIREQY
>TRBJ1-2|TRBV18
ASSPNEQGQGFGYT
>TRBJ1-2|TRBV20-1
SARELGQSNYGYT
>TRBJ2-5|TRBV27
ASRGTSITQY